Presented here are 9 T cell receptor beta chains from one specimen sequenced in a study of control samples from healthy donors and cancer patients. The method was immunoSEQ multiplex PCR; TCRdb's version includes in-frame clones alone and lacks a portion of them. The sample holds 170,000 or so clones, approximately 96% seen once. Specimen: blood. These receptors were obtained from a middle-aged woman in good health.

This chain uses TRBV9 with TRBJ2-3; D perhaps matches TRBD2 (6 bases). CDR3 size: 16 residues. The V gene lost 3 bases and the J gene lost 2 bases, with 16 bases spanning the gap. CDR1 is SGDLS, CDR2 YYNGEE, per germline. This CDR3 reads CASSARDSQLTDTQYF. CDR3 bases: TGTGCCAGCAGCGCACGGGACTCCCAGCTCACAGATACGCAGTATTTT.

The chain carries TRBV7-2 and TRBJ1-1; D is possibly TRBD1 (6 bases). With 6 bases removed from V and 4 bases from J, the gap between germline ends came to 12 bases. From germline, CDR1 is SGHTA and CDR2 FQGNSA. The CDR3 sequence is 13 residues long. The CDR3, as DNA: TGTGCCAGCAGGGGGGCCCAGGTCACTGAAGCTTTCTTT. As protein: CASRGAQVTEAFF.

This chain connects TRBV27 to TRBJ1-2; D remains ambiguous. CDR1 MNHEY and CDR2 SMNVEV come from the germline V gene (reference sequence). Trimming removed 8 bases from V and 4 bases from J, with 17 bases in between. The CDR3 consists of 14 residues. The CDR3 sequence is CASRPASRLYGYTF. The CDR3 nucleotides are TGTGCCAGCCGACCGGCGTCCAGGCTCTATGGCTACACCTTC.

This chain joins TRBV7-2 and TRBJ1-3; D unresolved. V was pared by 5 bases and J by 0 bases, with 17 bases between. Germline V CDR1 and CDR2: SGHTA, FQGNSA. The CDR3 is made up of 17 amino acids. CDR3 amino acids: CASSPFQPVTSGNTIYF. The CDR3 DNA reads as TGTGCCAGCAGCCCCTTCCAGCCTGTGACCTCTGGAAACACCATATATTTT.

The chain has TRBV20-1 and TRBJ1-1; D is undetermined. The V gene's germline CDR1 is DFQATT and CDR2 SNEGSKA (reference sequence). The V end lost 4 bases, the J end lost 6 bases, and 9 bases lay between the germline ends. There are 11 residues in the CDR3. CDR3 residues: CSATTTAEAFF. The CDR3 DNA sequence: TGCAGTGCTACAACAACGGCTGAAGCTTTCTTT.

This chain uses TRBV6-5 with TRBJ1-1; D is unresolved. CDR1 and CDR2 (germline): MNHEY, SVGAGI. The CDR3 has 14 amino acids. V was cut by 5 bases and J by 1 base, with 11 bases left in between. CDR3 in DNA: TGTGCCAGCAGTACACGCCCGGGGAACACTGAAGCTTTCTTT. Its protein product is CASSTRPGNTEAFF.

The sample holds one count of this clone. This chain joins TRBV6-6 and TRBJ1-5; 10 nucleotides agree with TRBD1. The ends lost 7 bases at V and 9 bases at J; junction bases unmatched: 12. CDR1 and CDR2 from the germline V gene are MNHNY and SVGAGI (reference sequence). This CDR3 contains 15 residues. As DNA, the CDR3 is TGTGCCAGCACCGCCGGGACAGGGGCCACCGGGCCCCAGCATTTT. Protein product: CASTAGTGATGPQHF.

The chain uses TRBV11-2 and TRBJ1-2, with no clear D. The CDR3 length is 13 residues. The germline gives CDR1 SGHAT, CDR2 FQNNGV. Trimming removed 0 bases from V and 5 bases from J, with 7 bases in between. CDR3: CASSLDSAYGYTF. In DNA form, the CDR3 reads TGTGCCAGCAGCTTAGATTCCGCATATGGCTACACCTTC.

Details on this clone: At one boundary the junction diverges from the germline segment, which might be a read error. The J gene is TRBJ2-5, the V gene TRBV16; 11 nucleotides line up with TRBD2. CDR1 is KGHSY and CDR2 is FQNENV in the germline V gene. The CDR3 is 16 amino acids. The chain's CDR3 is CASSQRSGRAQQTQYF. CDR3 in DNA: TGTGCCAGCAGCCAACGTAGCGGGAGGGCCCAACAGACCCAGTACTTC.